This TCR beta chain emerged from a study of blood T cell repertoires in COVID-19. About the study: COVID-19 samples from acute and convalescent phases originated in the United States, Italy and Spain. The cDNA or gDNA used as material had been derived from T cells, B-cell-depleted T cells, or PBMCs.

The data were produced by immunoSEQ multiplex PCR, yet TCRdb's version contains in-frame clones alone and is incomplete. The table includes 140,000 to 150,000 clones, 84% detected once. CDR1 and CDR2 (germline): LGHDT, YNNKEL (reference sequence). V lost 0 bases and J lost 0, with 6 bases in between. CDR3 length: 15 amino acids. The receptor's source is a man in his sixties with active or convalescent COVID-19. Source material: peripheral blood. V gene TRBV3-1 (or the pseudogene TRBV3-2) combines with J gene TRBJ1-3; no clear D. The CDR3: CASSQETVSGNTIYF. Written as DNA, the CDR3 is TGTGCCAGCAGCCAAGAAACAGTCTCTGGAAACACCATATATTTT.